This T cell receptor (beta chain) was recorded in a study of beta chain features in type 1 diabetes. Study information: Over all samples combined, over 85,000,000 sorted cells were examined. Study findings and constraints: For patients, the naive, central memory and Treg TCRB repertoires appeared more alike than for healthy donors. Type 1 diabetes patients had moderately but significantly shorter TCRB CDR3s in all four CD4+ subsets.

The CDR3 runs 15 residues. The germline V gene encodes CDR1 MNHEY and CDR2 SMNVEV (reference sequence). V gave up 3 bases and J gave up 8 bases; unmatched junction bases: 6. Every bit of the isolated RNA underwent reverse transcription, so sequencing read expressed TCRB transcripts. The table came from immunoSEQ multiplex PCR; TCRdb's copy has only in-frame clones and leaves some out. The profile shows 240,000 or so clones, approximately 15% of them singletons. On this clone: The antigen remains unidentified.

V is TRBV27 and J is TRBJ2-3; 12 bases align to TRBD1. This TCR derives from a man between 25 and 39 years old with type 1 diabetes. The sequenced material came from naive CD4+ T cells from blood. The CDR3 spells CASSFRDRGLVTQYF. Here the CDR3 DNA reads TGTGCCAGCAGTTTCCGGGACAGGGGGCTGGTTACGCAGTATTTT.